This is a list of T cell receptor beta chains from one sample in a study of blood T cells in healthy people across ages. MiXCR, applied by TCRdb to the 5' RACE reads, yields one record per CDR3 protein. The sample includes 700,000 to 950,000 distinct CDR3 sequences, over 45% of them seen just once. The sequencing sample was made of blood. The receptors come from a man aged 25-45 years in good health. Each CDR3 is given with its conserved first and last residue. The D gene is left open where the match is weak. Only part of the rows carry a size: once, few, many, or a class if the clone is expanded.

j_call v_call clone_size d_call cdr3_nt cdr3_aa
TRBJ2-5 TRBV10-3 . . TGTGCCATCAGCGGGGCCCAAGAGACCCAGTACTTC CAISGAQETQYF
TRBJ2-7 TRBV20-1 . TRBD2 TGCAGTGCTGGTAGCGGGGGTCTATCCTACGAGCAGTACTTC CSAGSGGLSYEQYF
TRBJ2-5 TRBV6-1 once . TGTGCCAGCAGTGAAGGGTGGCAGGGACGCGGGGAGACCCAGTACTTC CASSEGWQGRGETQYF
TRBJ2-2 TRBV20-1 . . TGCAGTGTTCAGGGGCTCGCGAACACCGGGGAGCTGTTTTTT CSVQGLANTGELFF
TRBJ2-1 TRBV12-3/TRBV12-4 few TRBD2 TGTGCCAGCACTAGCGGGGGTAATGAGCAGTTCTTC CASTSGGNEQFF
TRBJ2-5 TRBV28 . TRBD2 TGTGCCAGCAGTCGCGGACTAGCGGCGAATCAAGAGACCCAGTACTTC CASSRGLAANQETQYF
TRBJ1-4 TRBV3-1 . . TGTGCCAGCAGCCAGAGGGCCGGGACAACTAATGAAAAACTGTTTTTT CASSQRAGTTNEKLFF
TRBJ1-2 TRBV6-5 . . TGTGCCAGCAGTCATGGGTCCGATGGCTACACCTTC CASSHGSDGYTF
TRBJ1-2 TRBV29-1 . TRBD1 TGCAGCGTTGAGTCGGACAGGGTATGGGATGGCTACACCTTC CSVESDRVWDGYTF
TRBJ2-1 TRBV11-2 . . TGTGCCAGCAGCCCGATCGAGGGGATTTTCAATGAGCAGTTCTTC CASSPIEGIFNEQFF
TRBJ2-7 TRBV29-1 . TRBD1 TGCAGCGTCTCCGGACAGGGGGCTGGCTACGAGCAGTACTTC CSVSGQGAGYEQYF
TRBJ2-4 TRBV5-1 . . TGCGCCAGCAGCTTGTCCGCCTACAGGGCCCGGACTCGGGGAAACATTCAGTACTTC CASSLSAYRARTRGNIQYF
TRBJ2-7 TRBV14 . . TGTGCCAGCAGCCTCGCCAGGGCCGAGCAGTACTTC CASSLARAEQYF
TRBJ2-1 TRBV3-1 . . TGTGCCAGCAGCCAAGTGCGGGGTGACAATGAGCAGTTCTTC CASSQVRGDNEQFF
TRBJ2-1 TRBV20-1 . TRBD2 TGCAGTGCTGAGGGACTAGCCGACTCCTACAATGAGCAGTTCTTC CSAEGLADSYNEQFF
TRBJ1-2 TRBV29-1 once TRBD1 TGCAGCGTGGCGGGACAGGTCGGCGGCTACACCTTC CSVAGQVGGYTF
TRBJ2-1 TRBV29-1 . TRBD2 TGCAGCGTTGATGGGGTTAGCGGGAGGGCCAATGAGCAGTTCTTC CSVDGVSGRANEQFF